This TCR beta chain was sequenced for a study of human T cells and chemical hapten exposure. General observations from the study: Compared with pre-sensitization or healthy control sets, expanded TCRs clustered more. Among TCRs, those above 1 in 1000 frequency were unaffected by DPC sensitization.

Germline loops: CDR1 MNHEY, CDR2 SMNVEV (reference sequence). Trimming removed 0 bases from V and 0 bases from J, with 11 bases in between. CDR3 length equals 16 residues. Specified time point: pre-sensitization, week 0. The sample's treatment: therapeutic diphenylcyclopropenone sensitization with weekly scalp DPC. Unique molecular identifiers were attached to individual cDNA molecules within the library. MiXCR, applied by TCRdb to the RACE reads, yields one record per CDR3 protein. Found here are 50,000 to 65,000 distinct CDR3 sequences, approximately 10% of them singletons; the top ten hold approximately 4.2%. At least ten counts were recorded for this clonotype. What it binds is unknown.

The sequences come from whole blood, collected in connection with sensitization to the hapten diphenylcyclopropenone (DPC). The receptor was isolated from a woman aged 40 to 50 with alopecia areata. Some clones in this sample may be carry-over from other donors' samples. The chain is built from TRBV27 and TRBJ1-2; a weak D match, TRBD1 (6 bases). CDR3 loop: CASSLSWTAPNYGYTF. CDR3 nucleotide sequence: TGTGCCAGCAGTTTATCTTGGACAGCCCCTAACTATGGCTACACCTTC.